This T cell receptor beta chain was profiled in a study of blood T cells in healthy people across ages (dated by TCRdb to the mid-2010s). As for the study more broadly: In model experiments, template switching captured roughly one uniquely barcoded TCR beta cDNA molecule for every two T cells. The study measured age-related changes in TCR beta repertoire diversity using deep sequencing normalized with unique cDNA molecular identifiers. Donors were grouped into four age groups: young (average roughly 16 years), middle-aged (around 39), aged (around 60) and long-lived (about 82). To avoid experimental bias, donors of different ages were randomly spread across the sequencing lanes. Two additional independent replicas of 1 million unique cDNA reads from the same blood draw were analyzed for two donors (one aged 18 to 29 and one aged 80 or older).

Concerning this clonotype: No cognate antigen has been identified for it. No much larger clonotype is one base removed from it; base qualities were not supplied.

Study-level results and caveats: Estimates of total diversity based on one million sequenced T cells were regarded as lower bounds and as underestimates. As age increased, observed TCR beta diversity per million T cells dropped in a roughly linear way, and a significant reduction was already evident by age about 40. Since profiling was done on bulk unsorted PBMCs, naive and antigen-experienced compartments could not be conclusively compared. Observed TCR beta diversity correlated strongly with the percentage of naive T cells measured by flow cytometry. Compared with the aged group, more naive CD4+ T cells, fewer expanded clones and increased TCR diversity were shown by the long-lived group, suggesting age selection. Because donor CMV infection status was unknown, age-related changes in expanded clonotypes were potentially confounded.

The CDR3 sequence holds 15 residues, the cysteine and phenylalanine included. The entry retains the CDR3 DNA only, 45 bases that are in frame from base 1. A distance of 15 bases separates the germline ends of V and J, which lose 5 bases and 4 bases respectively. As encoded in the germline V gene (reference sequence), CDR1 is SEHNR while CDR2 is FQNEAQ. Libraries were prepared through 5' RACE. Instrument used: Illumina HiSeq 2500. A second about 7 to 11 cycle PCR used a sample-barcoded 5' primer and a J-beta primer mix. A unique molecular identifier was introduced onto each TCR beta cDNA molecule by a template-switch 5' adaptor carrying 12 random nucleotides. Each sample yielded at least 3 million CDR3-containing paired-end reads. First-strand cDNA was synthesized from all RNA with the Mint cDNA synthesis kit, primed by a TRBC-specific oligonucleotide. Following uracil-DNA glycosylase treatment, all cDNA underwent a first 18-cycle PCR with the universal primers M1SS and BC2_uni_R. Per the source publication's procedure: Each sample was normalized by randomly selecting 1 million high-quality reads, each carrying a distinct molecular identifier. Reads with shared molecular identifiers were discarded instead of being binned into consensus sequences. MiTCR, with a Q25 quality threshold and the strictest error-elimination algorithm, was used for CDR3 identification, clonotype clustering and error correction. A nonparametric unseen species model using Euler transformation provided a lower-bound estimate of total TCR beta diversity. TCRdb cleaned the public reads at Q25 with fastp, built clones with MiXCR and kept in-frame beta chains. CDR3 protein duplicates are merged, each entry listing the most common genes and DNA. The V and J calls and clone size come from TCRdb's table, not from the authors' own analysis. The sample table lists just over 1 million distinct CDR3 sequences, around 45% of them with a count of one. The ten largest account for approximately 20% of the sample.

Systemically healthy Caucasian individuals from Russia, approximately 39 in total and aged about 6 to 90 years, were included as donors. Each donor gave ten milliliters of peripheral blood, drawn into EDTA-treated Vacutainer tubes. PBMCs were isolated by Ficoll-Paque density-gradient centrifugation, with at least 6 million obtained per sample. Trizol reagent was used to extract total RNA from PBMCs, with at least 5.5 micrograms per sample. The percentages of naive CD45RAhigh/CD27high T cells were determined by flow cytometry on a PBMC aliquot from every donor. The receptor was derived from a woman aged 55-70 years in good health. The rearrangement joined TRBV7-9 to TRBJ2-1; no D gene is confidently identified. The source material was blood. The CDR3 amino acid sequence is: CASSPATFRYNEQFF. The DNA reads TGTGCCAGCAGCCCGGCTACCTTTCGTTACAATGAGCAGTTCTTC.